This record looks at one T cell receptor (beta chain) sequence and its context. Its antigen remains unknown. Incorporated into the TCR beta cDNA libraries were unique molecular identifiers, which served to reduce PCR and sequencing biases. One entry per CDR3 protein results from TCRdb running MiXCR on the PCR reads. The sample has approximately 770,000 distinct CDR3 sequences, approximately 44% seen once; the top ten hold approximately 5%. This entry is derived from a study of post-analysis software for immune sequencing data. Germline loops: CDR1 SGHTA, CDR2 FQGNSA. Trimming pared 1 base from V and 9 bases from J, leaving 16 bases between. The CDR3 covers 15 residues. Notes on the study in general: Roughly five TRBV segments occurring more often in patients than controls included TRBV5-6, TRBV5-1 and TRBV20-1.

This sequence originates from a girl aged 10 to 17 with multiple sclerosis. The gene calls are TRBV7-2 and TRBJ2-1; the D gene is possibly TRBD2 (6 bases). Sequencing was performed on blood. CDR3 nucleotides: TGTGCCAGCAGCTTAGTCCAAGGAGGGCAGGGTGAGCAGTTCTTC. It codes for CASSLVQGGQGEQFF.